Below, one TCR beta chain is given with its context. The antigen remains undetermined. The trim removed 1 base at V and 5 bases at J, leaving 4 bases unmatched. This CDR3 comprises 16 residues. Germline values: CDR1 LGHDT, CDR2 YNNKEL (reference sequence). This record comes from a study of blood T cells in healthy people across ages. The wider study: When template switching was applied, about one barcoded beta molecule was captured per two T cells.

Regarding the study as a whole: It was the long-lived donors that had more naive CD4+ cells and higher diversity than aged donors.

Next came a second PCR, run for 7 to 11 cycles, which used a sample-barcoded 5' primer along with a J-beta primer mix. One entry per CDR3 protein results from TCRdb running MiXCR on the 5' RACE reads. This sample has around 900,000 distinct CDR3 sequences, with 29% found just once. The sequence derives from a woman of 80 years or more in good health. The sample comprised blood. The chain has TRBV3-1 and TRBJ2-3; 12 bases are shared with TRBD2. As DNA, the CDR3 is TGTGCCAGCAGCCAAGGCACGACTAGCGGGGGAGATACGCAGTATTTT. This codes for CASSQGTTSGGDTQYF.